The 32 T cell receptor beta chains presented below share a single source sample, sequenced in a study of T cells in Graves' hyperthyroidism and ophthalmopathy. Regions amplified from RNA transcripts were the TCR beta CDR3 regions. Initially, a first-round RT-PCR of the TCR CDR3 employed the HTBI primer set. TCRdb re-called the multiplex PCR reads through MiXCR, storing one row per CDR3 protein. The data hold 550,000 to 850,000 distinct CDR3 sequences, with around 20% observed a single time. Sequencing was performed on blood. The source of these receptors is a woman aged 45-65 years with Graves' hyperthyroidism that later progressed to Graves' ophthalmopathy.

This clonotype was observed a few times. The chain couples TRBV3-1 to TRBJ1-6; D is unclear. The CDR3 is 15 amino acids. The germline V and J ends were trimmed by 1 base and 13 bases, with 17 bases remaining between them. Germline CDR1 reads LGHDT; CDR2 reads YNNKEL (reference sequence). This CDR3 reads CASSQGAGPQVPLHF. In DNA, the CDR3 is TGTGCCAGCAGCCAAGGGGCCGGGCCCCAGGTTCCCCTCCACTTT.

The chain links TRBV9 to TRBJ1-1; D gene unclear. The germline V gene has CDR1 SGDLS and CDR2 YYNGEE. The CDR3 length is 14 residues. V was pared by 4 bases and J by 13 bases, with 23 bases between. CDR3 in DNA: TGTGCCAGCAGCCATAACTATGCAGACCGATGGGTTTTCTTT. This codes for CASSHNYADRWVFF.

This clonotype was counted a few times. CDR3 sequence (DNA): TGTGCCAGTAGTATCGGGGACACGAGCACAGATACGCAGTATTTT. It translates to CASSIGDTSTDTQYF. V is TRBV19 and J is TRBJ2-3, with D possibly being TRBD1 (6 bases). Germline V gene sequence: CDR1 LNHDA, CDR2 SQIVND (reference sequence). The CDR3 extends over 15 amino acids. V was pared by 3 bases and J by 0 bases, with 10 bases between. Full variable domain (rest looked up from reference TRBV19 and TRBJ2-3): DGGITQSPKYLFRKEGQNVTLSCEQNLNHDAMYWYRQDPGQGLRLIYYSQIVNDFQKGDIAEGYSVSREKKESFPLTVTSAQKNPTAFYLCASSIGDTSTDTQYFGPGTRLTVL.

In its sample, this clonotype was seen many times. The chain uses TRBV11-2 and TRBJ2-3; D is undetermined. Germline assignment: CDR1 SGHAT and CDR2 FQNNGV. The CDR3 sequence is 17 residues long. V lost 3 bases to trimming and J lost 4 bases, with 20 bases between them. CDR3 in DNA: TGTGCCAGCAGCTTTCGAAGTTCCCTCGAGGTCCCAGATACGCAGTATTTT. It codes for CASSFRSSLEVPDTQYF.

In this sample, this clonotype turned up many times. V usage is TRBV3-1 and J usage is TRBJ2-7, with D perhaps given as TRBD1 or TRBD2 (6 bases each). The CDR3 length is 12 residues. The V end was cut by 4 bases, the J end by 6 bases, with 10 bases between. Germline-derived CDR1 and CDR2 are LGHDT and YNNKEL (reference sequence). The CDR3 sequence: CASSRGAGEQYF. DNA for the CDR3: TGTGCCAGCAGCCGGGGGGCAGGCGAGCAGTACTTC.

Comments on this clonotype: One junction end does not reproduce the germline sequence, and a read error may be involved. The rearrangement links TRBV12-3 or TRBV12-4 to TRBJ1-1; 7 bases map to TRBD1. The length of the CDR3 is 15 residues. The CDR3 region has the DNA TGTGCCGGCAGCGGGACAGAAGCTATGAACACTGAAGCTTTCTTT. Its translation: CAGSGTEAMNTEAFF.

This clonotype appeared many times. The chain uses TRBV7-8 and TRBJ2-3; weak D call: TRBD1 (6 bases). V dropped 5 bases and J dropped 3 bases, with 9 bases sitting between them. The CDR3 is made up of 13 amino acids. CDR1 is SGHVS, CDR2 FQNEAQ, per germline. Here the CDR3 reads CASSPGQTDTQYF. CDR3 sequence (DNA): TGTGCCAGCAGCCCCGGACAGACAGATACGCAGTATTTT.

The chain has TRBV19 and TRBJ1-5, with TRBD1 identical over 7 bases. The CDR3 runs to 14 residues. V shed 4 bases, J shed 9 bases, and the junction held 9 bases outside the gene matches. Per the germline V gene, CDR1 is LNHDA and CDR2 is SQIVND (reference sequence). As DNA, the CDR3 is TGTGCCAGTAGTAATTTACAGGGGTACCGGCCCCAGCATTTT. It codes for CASSNLQGYRPQHF.

There are a few counts of this clonotype. The chain joins TRBV7-2 to TRBJ1-1; D possibly corresponds to TRBD1 (5 bases). Germline lookup yields CDR1 SGHTA and CDR2 FQGNSA. The CDR3 is 14 amino acids. V was clipped by 3 bases and J by 5 bases, with 13 bases between them. The CDR3 here is CASSLGGRRTEAFF. The DNA of the CDR3 is TGTGCCAGCAGCTTGGGGGGGAGGCGGACTGAAGCTTTCTTT.

Ten or more counts support this clonotype. The V gene is TRBV18, the J gene TRBJ1-1; TRBD1 might be the D (6 bases). V gave up 4 bases and J gave up 1 base, with 16 bases separating them. This CDR3 contains 16 residues. The germline V gene has CDR1 KGHSH and CDR2 LQKENI. The CDR3 protein is CASSLTKGGQNTEAFF. CDR3 DNA sequence: TGTGCCAGCTCACTTACGAAGGGGGGACAGAACACTGAAGCTTTCTTT.

The V gene is TRBV20-1, the J gene TRBJ2-2, with D possibly called TRBD1 or TRBD2 (5 bases each). Trimming took 6 bases from V and 0 from J, leaving 17 bases between them. The CDR3 spans 16 residues. Germline V gives CDR1 DFQATT, CDR2 SNEGSKA (reference sequence). The CDR3 nucleotides are TGCAGTGCCCCATGGGACGGGCGTTCGAACACCGGGGAGCTGTTTTTT. It specifies CSAPWDGRSNTGELFF.

This clonotype has more than one count but fewer than ten. The rearrangement links TRBV11-2 to TRBJ2-2; 8 nucleotides line up with TRBD1. CDR3 length: 17 amino acids. V dropped 7 bases and J dropped 4; count of bases not matched to a gene: 14. CDR1 is SGHAT, CDR2 FQNNGV, per germline. The CDR3: CASILGGQGASTGELFF. For the CDR3, the DNA is TGTGCCAGCATTCTGGGAGGCCAGGGGGCTAGCACCGGGGAGCTGTTTTTT. Filled out from reference TRBV11-2 and TRBJ2-2, the complete variable domain reads EAGVAQSPRYKIIEKRQSVAFWCNPISGHATLYWYQQILGQGPKLLIQFQNNGVVDDSQLPKDRFSAERLKGVDSTLKIQPAKLEDSAVYLCASILGGQGASTGELFFGEGSRLTVL.

This clonotype was recorded at least ten times. The chain joins TRBV11-2 to TRBJ1-3; D is undetermined. The CDR3 has 15 amino acids. The V gene lost 5 bases and the J gene lost 1 base, with 12 bases spanning the gap. Per the germline V gene, CDR1 is SGHAT and CDR2 is FQNNGV. DNA of the CDR3: TGTGCCAGCAGCCTATCCATTGGATCTGGAAACACCATATATTTT. It encodes CASSLSIGSGNTIYF.

V and J are TRBV5-1 and TRBJ1-1; no reliable D call. The CDR3 contains 18 residues. CDR1 and CDR2 from the germline V gene are SGHRS and YFSETQ. The ends were cut back, 2 bases at V and 6 bases at J, with 26 bases in the middle. CDR3 residues: CASSLGFLGKPAKSEAFF. CDR3 bases: TGCGCCAGCAGCTTAGGATTTTTAGGCAAACCAGCTAAGTCTGAAGCTTTCTTT.

The rearrangement uses TRBV7-8 and TRBJ1-3; TRBD1 aligns across 7 bases. J lost 3 bases, V lost 5 bases, and 4 bases had no gene match. Germline assignment: CDR1 SGHVS and CDR2 FQNEAQ. This CDR3 comprises 14 residues. The CDR3 DNA reads as TGTGCCAGCAGCAAGGGACAGAGTGGAAACACCATATATTTT. Its translation: CASSKGQSGNTIYF.

This clonotype was counted at least ten times. The V call is TRBV5-6, the J call TRBJ1-6; D may be TRBD1 (5 bases). Germline V gene sequence: CDR1 SGHDT, CDR2 YYEEEE. The CDR3 extends over 14 amino acids. V shed 3 bases and J shed 6 bases, with 10 bases lying between them. This chain's CDR3 is CASSSPRGNSPLHF. DNA for the CDR3: TGTGCCAGCAGCTCTCCGAGGGGTAATTCACCCCTCCACTTT.

A few counts support this clonotype. Here the CDR3 reads CSATWTLSGELFF. CDR3 sequence (DNA): TGCAGCGCTACGTGGACTTTATCTGGGGAGCTGTTTTTT. This chain uses TRBV29-1 with TRBJ2-2; a weak D match, TRBD2 (5 bases). This CDR3 contains 13 residues. Trimming shortened V by 7 bases and J by 8 bases, and 17 bases separated the two germline ends. CDR1 is SQVTM, CDR2 ANQGSEA, per germline.

This sequence joins TRBV5-1 and TRBJ2-3, with a possible D match to TRBD1 (6 bases). CDR1 and CDR2 (germline): SGHRS, YFSETQ. This CDR3 spans 16 amino acids. The V end was cut by 0 bases, the J end by 0 bases, with 11 bases between. The chain's CDR3 is CASSLEGQLSTDTQYF. DNA of the CDR3: TGCGCCAGCAGCTTGGAGGGACAACTTAGCACAGATACGCAGTATTTT.

A few counts support this clonotype. V and J are TRBV25-1 and TRBJ2-2; possible D gene TRBD1, 6 bases. Germline CDR1 MGHDK, CDR2 SYGVNS. The germline V and J ends were trimmed by 2 bases and 3 bases, with 13 bases remaining between them. CDR3 length: 16 amino acids. CDR3 residues: CASSEIGGQDTGELFF. CDR3 bases: TGTGCCAGCAGTGAAATAGGGGGACAAGACACCGGGGAGCTGTTTTTT.

Only a few counts were recorded for this clonotype. The chain links TRBV7-9 to TRBJ1-2; 7 bases map to TRBD1. This CDR3 contains 16 residues. The V gene end was trimmed by 5 bases and the J gene end by 3 bases; junction bases not matched to a gene: 12. Germline-derived CDR1 and CDR2 are SEHNR and FQNEAQ (reference sequence). The CDR3 coding sequence is TGTGCCAGCAGCCCAGCTCCGACAGGGACTTACTATGGCTACACCTTC. Residues: CASSPAPTGTYYGYTF.

The DNA for the CDR3 is TGTGCCAGCAGCAAAGGAGGGGGGCCCCACTTT. This codes for CASSKGGGPHF. J is TRBJ1-6 and V is TRBV12-3 or TRBV12-4; D possibly corresponds to TRBD1 (6 bases). V was pared by 6 bases and J by 18 bases, with 15 bases between. CDR3 length equals 11 residues.

The chain has TRBV24-1 and TRBJ2-7; D unresolved. The CDR3 has 12 amino acids. V was cut by 7 bases and J by 5 bases, with 11 bases left in between. Germline values: CDR1 KGHDR, CDR2 SFDVKD. The CDR3 sequence: CATRSPGDEQYF. The CDR3 nucleotides are TGTGCCACCAGGTCCCCTGGGGACGAGCAGTACTTC.

CDR3 bases: TGTGCCAGCAATTTGGACAGGGGGCCGGTCGGGGAGCTGTTTTTT. This gives the protein CASNLDRGPVGELFF. The chain is built from TRBV2 and TRBJ2-2; 11 positions match TRBD1. CDR1 is SNHLY and CDR2 is FYNNEI in the germline V gene. With 7 bases clipped from V and 7 bases from J, the junction kept 8 bases outside the gene matches. The CDR3 is made up of 15 amino acids. Full variable domain (outside the CDR3, taken from reference TRBV2 and TRBJ2-2): EPEVTQTPSHQVTQMGQEVILRCVPISNHLYFYWYRQILGQKVEFLVSFYNNEISEKSEIFDDQFSVERPDGSNFTLKIRSTKLEDSAMYFCASNLDRGPVGELFFGEGSRLTVL.

This chain connects TRBV6-1 to TRBJ1-2; weak D call: TRBD1 (6 bases). Germline CDR1 and CDR2: MNHNS and SASEGT. Trimming shortened V by 8 bases and J by 2 bases, and 12 bases separated the two germline ends. The CDR3 totals 13 residues. The CDR3, as DNA: TGTGCCAGCCCCAGGGGACCAAACTATGGCTACACCTTC. Its protein product is CASPRGPNYGYTF.

The chain links TRBV19 to TRBJ1-4; D call uncertain. The CDR3 totals 12 residues. The V end was cut by 3 bases, the J end by 11 bases, with 10 bases between. Germline V gives CDR1 LNHDA, CDR2 SQIVND (reference sequence). This CDR3 reads CASSIGTLKLFF. The DNA for the CDR3 is TGTGCCAGTAGTATCGGAACGTTGAAACTGTTTTTT. The full variable domain, completed using reference TRBV19 and TRBJ1-4, is DGGITQSPKYLFRKEGQNVTLSCEQNLNHDAMYWYRQDPGQGLRLIYYSQIVNDFQKGDIAEGYSVSREKKESFPLTVTSAQKNPTAFYLCASSIGTLKLFFGSGTQLSVL.

This clonotype was detected many times. The rearrangement joins TRBV7-8 to TRBJ1-2; D is perhaps TRBD1 (5 bases). Trimming took 5 bases from V and 5 from J, leaving 24 bases between them. The CDR3 length is 17 residues. The germline CDR1 and CDR2 sequences are SGHVS and FQNEAQ. CDR3 region: CASSPWIPGAPRYGYTF. CDR3 sequence (DNA): TGTGCCAGCAGCCCGTGGATCCCCGGGGCACCTCGATATGGCTACACCTTC.

This clonotype was counted a few times. V usage is TRBV7-9 and J usage is TRBJ1-1; D unresolved. The germline CDR1 and CDR2 sequences are SEHNR and FQNEAQ (reference sequence). The CDR3 has 13 residues. V lost 0 bases, J lost 4 bases, and 6 bases lay in between. The CDR3 sequence: CASSLAQSTEAFF. The DNA of the CDR3 is TGTGCCAGCAGCTTAGCTCAGAGCACTGAAGCTTTCTTT.

This chain uses TRBV2 with TRBJ2-3; no firm D call. The CDR3 is made up of 14 amino acids. Trimming shortened V by 4 bases and J by 0 bases, and 8 bases separated the two germline ends. The germline V gene encodes CDR1 SNHLY and CDR2 FYNNEI. The CDR3: CASSALPSTDTQYF. The DNA for the CDR3 is TGTGCCAGCAGTGCACTACCCAGCACAGATACGCAGTATTTT. Looking up the rest from reference TRBV2 and TRBJ2-3 gives the full variable domain: EPEVTQTPSHQVTQMGQEVILRCVPISNHLYFYWYRQILGQKVEFLVSFYNNEISEKSEIFDDQFSVERPDGSNFTLKIRSTKLEDSAMYFCASSALPSTDTQYFGPGTRLTVL.

The chain is built from TRBV19 and TRBJ1-3; D not certain. Germline assignment: CDR1 LNHDA and CDR2 SQIVND (reference sequence). The V gene lost 3 bases and the J gene lost 0 bases, with 9 bases spanning the gap. The CDR3 totals 15 residues. The CDR3 here is CASSIGSYSGNTIYF. The CDR3 DNA is TGTGCCAGTAGTATCGGGTCGTACTCTGGAAACACCATATATTTT.

In this sample, this clonotype turned up many times. The chain's CDR3 is CSARRANQPQHF. In DNA form, the CDR3 reads TGCAGTGCTAGAAGGGCTAATCAGCCCCAGCATTTT. This chain links TRBV20-1 with TRBJ1-5; D is undetermined. The germline gives CDR1 DFQATT, CDR2 SNEGSKA (reference sequence). V was trimmed by 2 bases and J by 4 bases, leaving 6 bases between them. The CDR3 consists of 12 residues.

This clonotype was seen a handful of times. The chain links TRBV19 to TRBJ1-4; 9 bases map to TRBD1. V lost 4 bases and J lost 3; bases outside the gene matches: 6. The CDR3 is 16 residues long. The germline V gene has CDR1 LNHDA and CDR2 SQIVND (reference sequence). CDR3 sequence: CASSTDRGLANEKLFF. In DNA, the CDR3 is TGTGCCAGTAGTACGGACAGGGGTCTTGCTAATGAAAAACTGTTTTTT. Supplemented by reference TRBV19 and TRBJ1-4, the full variable domain reads DGGITQSPKYLFRKEGQNVTLSCEQNLNHDAMYWYRQDPGQGLRLIYYSQIVNDFQKGDIAEGYSVSREKKESFPLTVTSAQKNPTAFYLCASSTDRGLANEKLFFGSGTQLSVL.

This clonotype turned up a few times. This rearrangement joins TRBV20-1 to TRBJ2-5, with TRBD2 matching 13 bases. The V segment lost 5 bases and the J segment 4 bases; nucleotides outside the gene matches: 10. The V gene's germline CDR1 is DFQATT and CDR2 SNEGSKA (reference sequence). The CDR3 has 16 amino acids. DNA for the CDR3: TGCAGTGCTGGACTAGCGGGGGTCCTGACACGAGAGACCCAGTACTTC. Its translation is CSAGLAGVLTRETQYF.